The 7 T cell receptor beta chains reported below all come from one sample, sequenced in a study of blood T cell repertoires in COVID-19. Method: immunoSEQ multiplex PCR; TCRdb's copy keeps in-frame clones and lacks some. The sample has 110,000 or so clones; around 78% are singletons. The sequenced sample was peripheral blood. All receptors come from a woman aged 55-70 years with acute or convalescent COVID-19.

The gene calls are TRBV28 and TRBJ2-2; no reliable D call. The CDR3 is 12 residues long. The germline gives CDR1 MDHEN, CDR2 SYDVKM. The ends were cut back, 6 bases at V and 4 bases at J, with 6 bases in the middle. The CDR3 DNA sequence: TGTGCCAGCAGACAGATCACCGGGGAGCTGTTTTTT. Translation: CASRQITGELFF.

The chain joins TRBV6-4 to TRBJ2-2; TRBD1 matches 7 bases. The length of the CDR3 is 15 residues. Per the germline V gene, CDR1 is MRHNA and CDR2 is SNTAGT. With V trimmed by 8 bases and J by 1 base, 7 bases remained unmatched. As DNA, the CDR3 is TGTGCCAGCGGAGACAGGGCGGGGAACACCGGGGAGCTGTTTTTT. This translates into CASGDRAGNTGELFF.

This chain links TRBV7-9 with TRBJ1-4; 9 nucleotides agree with TRBD1. This CDR3 has 14 amino acids. Looked up from germline, CDR1 is SEHNR and CDR2 is FQNEAQ (reference sequence). With 3 bases clipped from V and 8 bases from J, the junction kept 4 bases outside the gene matches. The DNA for the CDR3 is TGTGCCAGCAGCTTTAACAGGGGGCAGGAAAAACTGTTTTTT. Encoded protein: CASSFNRGQEKLFF.

The chain links TRBV7-2 to TRBJ2-7; possibly TRBD1 for D (6 bases). CDR1 is SGHTA, CDR2 FQGNSA, per germline. The CDR3 loop spans 12 amino acids. V shed 5 bases and J shed 3 bases, with 8 bases lying between them. The CDR3 is CASSMTGYEQYF. CDR3 bases: TGTGCCAGCAGCATGACAGGCTACGAGCAGTACTTC.

This clone was picked up one time. The V and J genes are TRBV18 and TRBJ2-5; 9 positions agree with TRBD1. This CDR3 has 14 amino acids. The germline V gene has CDR1 KGHSH and CDR2 LQKENI. The trim removed 3 bases at V and 4 bases at J, leaving 3 bases unmatched. The DNA of the CDR3 is TGTGCCAGCTCACCGGGACAGGGCTCAGAGACCCAGTACTTC. Encoded protein: CASSPGQGSETQYF.

This chain links TRBV21-1 with TRBJ1-4; the DNA was not compared with TRBD1, the D call given in the table. TRBV21-1 is labeled a pseudogene. The CDR3 extends over 18 amino acids. The CDR3 DNA follows: TGTGCCAGCAGCAAAGCCGGGGGCAGGGGGGTAACTAATGAAAAACTGTTTTTT. It codes for CASSKAGGRGVTNEKLFF.

This sequence joins TRBV19 and TRBJ1-4, with TRBD1 identical over 8 bases. Per germline, CDR1 LNHDA and CDR2 SQIVND (reference sequence). The V gene end was trimmed by 9 bases and the J gene end by 10 bases; junction bases not matched to a gene: 4. This CDR3 spans 11 amino acids. The CDR3 DNA is TGTGCCAGCAGTGGACAGGGAAAACTGTTTTTT. Translation: CASSGQGKLFF.